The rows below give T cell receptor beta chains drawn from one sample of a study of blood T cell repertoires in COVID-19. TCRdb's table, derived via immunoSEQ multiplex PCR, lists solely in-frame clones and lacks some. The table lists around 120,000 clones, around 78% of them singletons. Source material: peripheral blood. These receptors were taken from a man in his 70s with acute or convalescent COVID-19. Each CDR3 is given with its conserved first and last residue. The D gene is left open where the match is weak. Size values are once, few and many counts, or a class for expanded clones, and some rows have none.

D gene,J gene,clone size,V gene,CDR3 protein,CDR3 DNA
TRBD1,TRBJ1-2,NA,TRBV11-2,CASSLDRDRNYGYTF,TGTGCCAGCAGCTTAGATAGGGACAGAAACTATGGCTACACCTTC
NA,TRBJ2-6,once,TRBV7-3,CASSRTSGSGANVLTF,TGTGCCAGCAGCCGCACGAGCGGCTCTGGGGCCAACGTCCTGACTTTC
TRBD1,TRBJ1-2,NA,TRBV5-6,CASSFYPGQGGYGYTF,TGTGCCAGCAGCTTTTACCCGGGACAGGGAGGCTATGGCTACACCTTC
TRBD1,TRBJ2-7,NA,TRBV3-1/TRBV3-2,CASSSDRGFNYEQYF,TGTGCCAGCAGCTCGGACAGGGGGTTTAACTACGAGCAGTACTTC
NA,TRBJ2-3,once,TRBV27,CASTNRGGGPDTQYF,TGTGCCAGCACCAATAGGGGCGGGGGCCCAGATACGCAGTATTTT
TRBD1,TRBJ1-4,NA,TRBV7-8,CASSFLSGQGARVGEKLFF,TGTGCCAGCAGCTTCCTCTCGGGACAGGGGGCGCGGGTGGGAGAAAAACTGTTTTTT
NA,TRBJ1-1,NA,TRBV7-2,CASSSGPMNTEAFF,TGTGCCAGCAGTAGCGGGCCTATGAACACTGAAGCTTTCTTT
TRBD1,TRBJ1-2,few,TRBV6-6,CASSSRDRENYGYTF,TGTGCCAGCAGTTCCCGGGACAGGGAAAACTATGGCTACACCTTC
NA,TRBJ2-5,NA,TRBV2,CASSDQGLGETQYF,TGTGCCAGCAGTGACCAGGGCCTGGGAGAGACCCAGTACTTC
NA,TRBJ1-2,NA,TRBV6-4,CASSDSSSGNYGYTF,TGTGCCAGCAGTGACTCCTCCTCAGGGAACTATGGCTACACCTTC
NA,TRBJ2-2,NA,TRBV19,CASSIRAGWSGELFF,TGTGCCAGTAGTATAAGGGCAGGGTGGAGCGGGGAGCTGTTTTTT
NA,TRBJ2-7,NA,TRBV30,CAWRKVIDSPLEYF,TGTGCCTGGAGAAAGGTAATTGACAGTCCCTTGGAGTACTTC
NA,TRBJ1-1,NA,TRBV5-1,CASRTGEDTEAFF,TGCGCCAGCAGGACAGGTGAGGACACTGAAGCTTTCTTT
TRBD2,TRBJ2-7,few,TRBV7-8,CASSSVAGGYEQYF,TGTGCCAGCAGCTCCGTAGCGGGGGGCTACGAGCAGTACTTC
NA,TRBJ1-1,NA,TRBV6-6,CASSYWGGTGNTEAFF,TGTGCCAGCAGTTACTGGGGGGGGACGGGGAACACTGAAGCTTTCTTT
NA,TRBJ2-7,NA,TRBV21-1,CASSKGYRQGIVYEQYF,TGTGCCAGCAGCAAAGGGTATCGACAGGGGATAGTCTACGAGCAGTACTTC
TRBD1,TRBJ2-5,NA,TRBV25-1,CASSEFQGAIGETQYF,TGTGCCAGCAGTGAATTCCAGGGGGCCATCGGGGAGACCCAGTACTTC
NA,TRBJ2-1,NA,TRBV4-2,CASSQRRLEGIGEQFF,TGTGCCAGCAGCCAAAGGAGACTAGAAGGGATTGGTGAGCAGTTCTTC
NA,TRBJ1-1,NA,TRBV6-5,CASRLAGVDTEAFF,TGTGCCAGCAGACTCGCGGGGGTGGACACTGAAGCTTTCTTT
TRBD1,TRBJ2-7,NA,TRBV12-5,CASGLGTGTYEQYF,TGTGCTAGTGGTTTGGGGACAGGAACCTACGAGCAGTACTTC
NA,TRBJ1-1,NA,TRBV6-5,CASSYRRENTEAFF,TGTGCCAGCAGTTACAGACGGGAAAACACTGAAGCTTTCTTT
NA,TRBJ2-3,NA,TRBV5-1,CASHRPQGGFDIDTQYF,TGCGCCAGCCATAGACCCCAGGGTGGATTTGACATAGATACGCAGTATTTT
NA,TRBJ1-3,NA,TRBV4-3,CASSRGVSSGNTIYF,TGCGCCAGCAGCCGCGGGGTCAGCTCTGGAAACACCATATATTTT
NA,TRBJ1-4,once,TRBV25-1,CASSEFRQDEKLFF,TGTGCCAGCAGTGAATTTCGACAGGACGAAAAACTGTTTTTT
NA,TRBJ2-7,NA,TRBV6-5,CASSSSEGTHEQYF,TGTGCCAGCAGTTCCTCGGAGGGGACCCACGAGCAGTACTTC
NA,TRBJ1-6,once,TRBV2,CASSLLEGGNSPLHF,TGTGCCAGCAGCCTCCTTGAGGGTGGGAATTCACCCCTCCACTTT
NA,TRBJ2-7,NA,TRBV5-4,CASSANTGYEQYF,TGTGCCAGCAGCGCTAACACAGGCTACGAGCAGTACTTC
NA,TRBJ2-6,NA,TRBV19,CATRDPGSSGANVLTF,TGTGCCACCCGGGATCCCGGGTCCTCTGGGGCCAACGTCCTGACTTTC
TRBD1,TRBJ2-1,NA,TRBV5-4,CASSPSGQTHNEQFF,TGTGCCAGCAGCCCATCGGGACAGACCCACAATGAGCAGTTCTTC
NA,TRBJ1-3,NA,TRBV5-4,CASTQNGNTIYF,TGTGCCAGCACACAGAATGGAAACACCATATATTTT
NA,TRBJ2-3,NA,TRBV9,CASSVSSSGGTDTQYF,TGTGCCAGCAGCGTAAGTTCCAGCGGAGGAACAGATACGCAGTATTTT
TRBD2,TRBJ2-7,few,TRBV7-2,CASSFSGGYEQYF,TGTGCCAGCAGCTTTAGCGGGGGCTACGAGCAGTACTTC
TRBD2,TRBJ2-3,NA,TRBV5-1,CASSSYETSGITDTQYF,TGCGCCAGCAGCTCCTATGAAACTAGCGGAATCACAGATACGCAGTATTTT
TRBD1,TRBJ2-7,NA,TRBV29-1,CSVGTVGGEQYF,TGCAGCGTCGGGACAGTTGGGGGCGAGCAGTACTTC
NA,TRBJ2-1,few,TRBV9,CASSVGGQGGAYEQFF,TGTGCCAGCAGCGTCGGGGGGCAGGGTGGTGCCTATGAGCAGTTCTTC
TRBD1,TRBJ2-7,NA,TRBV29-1,CSVVPGQSSYEQYF,TGCAGCGTTGTACCGGGACAGAGCTCCTACGAGCAGTACTTC
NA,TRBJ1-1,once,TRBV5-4,CASSFGGRAGDTEAFF,TGTGCCAGCAGCTTTGGGGGGAGGGCAGGGGACACTGAAGCTTTCTTT
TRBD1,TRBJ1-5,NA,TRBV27,CASSLSGAVGQINQPQHF,TGTGCCAGCAGTTTATCAGGGGCGGTGGGACAGATCAATCAGCCCCAGCATTTT
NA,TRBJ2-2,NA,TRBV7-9,CASSDQGFNTGELFF,TGTGCCAGCAGCGACCAGGGGTTCAACACCGGGGAGCTGTTTTTT
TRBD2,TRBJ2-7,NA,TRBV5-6,CASSSPRTSGFYEQYF,TGTGCCAGCAGCTCACCTCGGACTAGCGGGTTCTACGAGCAGTACTTC
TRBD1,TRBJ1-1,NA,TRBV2,CASTKTGMNTEAFF,TGTGCCAGCACCAAGACAGGGATGAACACTGAAGCTTTCTTT
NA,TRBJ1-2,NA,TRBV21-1,CASSPRLRLGQGQTGYTF,TGTGCCAGCAGCCCCCGACTGAGACTGGGACAGGGGCAAACGGGCTACACCTTC
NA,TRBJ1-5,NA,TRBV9,CASSAIGGRQPQHF,TGTGCCAGCAGCGCCATCGGGGGGCGACAGCCCCAGCATTTT
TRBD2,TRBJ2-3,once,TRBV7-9,CASSLERGGDTQYF,TGTGCCAGCAGCTTAGAACGGGGGGGAGATACGCAGTATTTT
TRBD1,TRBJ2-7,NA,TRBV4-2,CASSQIGQGAVYEQYF,TGTGCCAGCAGCCAAATCGGACAGGGGGCAGTCTACGAGCAGTACTTC
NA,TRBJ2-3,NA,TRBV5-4,CASSLRGGIADTQYF,TGTGCCAGCAGCTTGCGGGGCGGGATCGCAGATACGCAGTATTTT